This T cell receptor (beta chain) was identified in a study of PD-1 and CTLA-4 blockade in melanoma. This CDR3 has 15 residues. Trimming at V came to 3 bases and at J to 4 bases, leaving 5 bases not matched to a gene. CDR1 and CDR2 (germline): MNHEY, SMNVEV (reference sequence). Clones were sequenced by immunoSEQ multiplex PCR, and TCRdb holds only the in-frame ones, with some missing. The sample has almost 30,000 clones, around nine tenths seen once. Sequences were derived from CD8+ T cells from peripheral blood, sampled before anti-PD-1 treatment. The genes are TRBV27 and TRBJ2-7; 11 nucleotides match TRBD2. The source of this sequence is a human donor with melanoma. CDR3 DNA sequence: TGTGCCAGCAGTTTTCCCACTAGCGGGGGTTACGAGCAGTACTTC. Protein: CASSFPTSGGYEQYF.